This is a list of T cell receptor beta chains from one sample in a study of radiation and T cells in renal cell carcinoma. Data came from immunoSEQ multiplex PCR; TCRdb stores just in-frame clones and leaves some out. This table has 100,000 to 150,000 clones, around 84% appearing once. The specimen comprised blood, sampled from a patient whose treatment included radiotherapy and nephrectomy. Receptors were obtained from a woman aged 55-69 years with renal cell carcinoma. The conserved cysteine and the conserved F or W are not part of the CDR3 here. The order of the fields is clone size, D gene, CDR3 length, J gene, V gene, CDR3 protein. D genes are given only for firm matches. Expanded clones are given a class, and other clones once, few, many or no size at all.

abundance: once; d_gene: TRBD2; len: 13; j_gene: TRBJ2-7; v_gene: TRBV4-2; CDR3aa: ASSQDVGGGYEQY
abundance: NA; d_gene: NA; len: 11; j_gene: TRBJ1-1; v_gene: TRBV28; CDR3aa: ASSLKGGTEAF
abundance: NA; d_gene: NA; len: 13; j_gene: TRBJ2-3; v_gene: TRBV5-1; CDR3aa: ASSFFPGPTDTQY
abundance: NA; d_gene: NA; len: 11; j_gene: TRBJ2-1; v_gene: TRBV7-9; CDR3aa: ASSGTGNNEQF
abundance: NA; d_gene: TRBD1; len: 14; j_gene: TRBJ2-2; v_gene: TRBV7-7; CDR3aa: ASSLDGQGGTGELF
abundance: NA; d_gene: TRBD1; len: 16; j_gene: TRBJ2-3; v_gene: TRBV7-3; CDR3aa: ASSIARTGDHRTDTQY
abundance: NA; d_gene: TRBD1; len: 12; j_gene: TRBJ2-7; v_gene: TRBV5-1; CDR3aa: ASSWGTDPYEQY
abundance: NA; d_gene: NA; len: 15; j_gene: TRBJ2-3; v_gene: TRBV5-4; CDR3aa: ASSLAKGLMGTDTQY
abundance: NA; d_gene: NA; len: 13; j_gene: TRBJ1-2; v_gene: TRBV19; CDR3aa: ASSIPRDRDYGYT
abundance: NA; d_gene: TRBD2; len: 12; j_gene: TRBJ2-5; v_gene: TRBV10-2; CDR3aa: ASSSGRHQETQY
abundance: NA; d_gene: TRBD2; len: 14; j_gene: TRBJ2-1; v_gene: TRBV5-1; CDR3aa: ASSLAILAGWNEQF
abundance: NA; d_gene: TRBD1; len: 11; j_gene: TRBJ1-2; v_gene: TRBV2; CDR3aa: ASSRGTDYGYT
abundance: NA; d_gene: NA; len: 14; j_gene: TRBJ2-1; v_gene: TRBV7-9; CDR3aa: ASSSRALSSYNEQF
abundance: NA; d_gene: TRBD1; len: 11; j_gene: TRBJ1-2; v_gene: TRBV5-8; CDR3aa: ASSLFQGVGYT
abundance: once; d_gene: TRBD1; len: 11; j_gene: TRBJ2-1; v_gene: TRBV6-1; CDR3aa: ASSERQGATQF
abundance: NA; d_gene: NA; len: 10; j_gene: TRBJ1-2; v_gene: TRBV19; CDR3aa: ASSTRQYGYT
abundance: NA; d_gene: TRBD1; len: 12; j_gene: TRBJ2-7; v_gene: TRBV19; CDR3aa: ASSVDRESYEQY
abundance: NA; d_gene: TRBD1; len: 13; j_gene: TRBJ1-3; v_gene: TRBV6-1; CDR3aa: ASSGGQGLGNTIY
abundance: NA; d_gene: TRBD2; len: 13; j_gene: TRBJ2-5; v_gene: TRBV19; CDR3aa: ASSQTGTSGATQY
abundance: NA; d_gene: NA; len: 12; j_gene: TRBJ1-4; v_gene: TRBV5-6; CDR3aa: ASTLSGVEEKLF
abundance: NA; d_gene: NA; len: 12; j_gene: TRBJ2-7; v_gene: TRBV6-6; CDR3aa: ASSYLLGGFEQY
abundance: NA; d_gene: TRBD2; len: 15; j_gene: TRBJ2-1; v_gene: TRBV27; CDR3aa: ASSSRTSGSWGNEQF
abundance: once; d_gene: NA; len: 12; j_gene: TRBJ2-1; v_gene: TRBV4-1; CDR3aa: ASSRSLTYNEQF
abundance: NA; d_gene: TRBD1; len: 12; j_gene: TRBJ2-2; v_gene: TRBV29-1; CDR3aa: SAPGQGSTGELF
abundance: NA; d_gene: NA; len: 14; j_gene: TRBJ2-5; v_gene: TRBV5-1; CDR3aa: ASSLEGRGAQETQY
abundance: NA; d_gene: NA; len: 14; j_gene: TRBJ2-7; v_gene: TRBV28; CDR3aa: ASSPPLRGVAYEQY
abundance: NA; d_gene: NA; len: 9; j_gene: TRBJ2-1; v_gene: TRBV28; CDR3aa: ASSWINEQF
abundance: NA; d_gene: TRBD1; len: 12; j_gene: TRBJ1-1; v_gene: TRBV7-9; CDR3aa: ASSVTGIGTEAF
abundance: many; d_gene: NA; len: 14; j_gene: TRBJ1-2; v_gene: TRBV10-3; CDR3aa: AISEEGPNLNYGYT
abundance: NA; d_gene: TRBD2; len: 14; j_gene: TRBJ2-1; v_gene: TRBV5-6; CDR3aa: ASSYRLASSYNEQF
abundance: NA; d_gene: NA; len: 11; j_gene: TRBJ2-1; v_gene: TRBV6-5; CDR3aa: ASSYLDKDEQF
abundance: NA; d_gene: NA; len: 10; j_gene: TRBJ1-1; v_gene: TRBV6-5; CDR3aa: ASSRSDTEAF
abundance: NA; d_gene: NA; len: 11; j_gene: TRBJ2-5; v_gene: TRBV2; CDR3aa: ASSQDRQETQY
abundance: once; d_gene: NA; len: 12; j_gene: TRBJ2-4; v_gene: TRBV4-1; CDR3aa: ASSQDTGTDIQY
abundance: NA; d_gene: TRBD1; len: 11; j_gene: TRBJ2-1; v_gene: TRBV11-3; CDR3aa: ASSPTGAGEQF
abundance: NA; d_gene: TRBD1; len: 12; j_gene: TRBJ1-4; v_gene: TRBV6-1; CDR3aa: ASRTGGAGEKLF
abundance: NA; d_gene: NA; len: 13; j_gene: TRBJ2-2; v_gene: TRBV18; CDR3aa: ASSPGTVNTGELF
abundance: NA; d_gene: NA; len: 11; j_gene: TRBJ1-2; v_gene: TRBV19; CDR3aa: ATKNAGEKDYT
abundance: NA; d_gene: NA; len: 10; j_gene: TRBJ1-2; v_gene: TRBV2; CDR3aa: ARTGLSGGYT